Sequencing of this T cell receptor (beta chain) was carried out in a study of radiation and T cells in renal cell carcinoma. Sequencing was performed with immunoSEQ multiplex PCR; in TCRdb, only in-frame clones are kept and a portion is missing. The table has about 130,000 clones, 88% seen once. Time point indicated: blood 2 weeks post-SBRT. This sample's treatment: 15 Gy SBRT to primary tumor, nephrectomy 4 weeks later. The V end was cut by 1 base, the J end by 6 bases, with 13 bases between. From germline, CDR1 is MDHEN and CDR2 SYDVKM. The CDR3 runs 15 residues. This receptor was taken from a woman in her 70s with renal cell carcinoma. The input for sequencing was blood, taken from a patient whose treatment included radiotherapy and nephrectomy. The chain is built from TRBV28 and TRBJ1-5; D is unclear. Written as DNA, the CDR3 is TGTGCCAGCAGTTTATACGCTCCCGAGGGTCAGCCCCAGCATTTT. It translates to CASSLYAPEGQPQHF. Together with reference TRBV28 and TRBJ1-5, the CDR3 gives the full variable domain: DVKVTQSSRYLVKRTGEKVFLECVQDMDHENMFWYRQDPGLGLRLIYFSYDVKMKEKGDIPEGYSVSREKKERFSLILESASTNQTSMYLCASSLYAPEGQPQHFGDGTRLSIL.